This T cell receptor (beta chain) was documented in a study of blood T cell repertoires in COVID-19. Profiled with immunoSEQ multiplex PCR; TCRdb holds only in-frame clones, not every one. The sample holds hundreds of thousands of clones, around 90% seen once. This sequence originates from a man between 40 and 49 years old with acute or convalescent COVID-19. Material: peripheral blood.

This CDR3 is CASSATSVWNTEAFF. The CDR3 nucleotides are TGTGCCAGCAGCGCCACTTCCGTTTGGAACACTGAAGCTTTCTTT. V usage is TRBV9 and J usage is TRBJ1-1; no clear D. Germline CDR1 reads SGDLS; CDR2 reads YYNGEE. Between the trimmed V and J ends, which lost 3 bases and 1 base, there was a span of 13 bases. The CDR3 loop spans 15 amino acids.